Listed below are T cell receptor beta chains from one sample, sequenced in a study of STAT5B mutations in CD4+ large granular lymphocyte leukemia. Only in-frame clones appear in the TCRdb table, and some are missing; sequencing was by immunoSEQ multiplex PCR. The repertoire holds more than 20,000 clones, with roughly 79% as singletons. Sequenced: CD4+ T cells from blood buffy coats. All receptors come from a human donor in good health. The CDR3 runs from the conserved cysteine through the conserved F or W. The D gene is left open where the match is weak. Size is stated for part of the rows, as once, few or many counts, or as a class when the clone is expanded.

-,-,TRBV5-4,TRBJ1-2,CASSLGGIYGYTF,TGTGCCAGCAGCTTGGGCGGGATCTATGGCTACACCTTC
few,-,TRBV7-9,TRBJ1-4,CASSLGQVNEKLFF,TGTGCCAGCAGCTTGGGGCAGGTTAATGAAAAACTGTTTTTT
-,TRBD1,TRBV7-8,TRBJ1-3,CASSLSGTGRQNTIYF,TGTGCCAGCAGCTTATCCGGGACAGGGAGACAGAACACCATATATTTT
-,-,TRBV28,TRBJ1-4,CASSFLSREFNEKLFF,TGTGCCAGCAGTTTCTTATCTCGGGAATTTAATGAAAAACTGTTTTTT
once,TRBD1,TRBV18,TRBJ2-7,CASSPGTGGAYEQYF,TGTGCCAGCTCACCAGGGACAGGGGGCGCGTACGAGCAGTACTTC
few,TRBD2,TRBV5-4,TRBJ2-2,CASSLSGISNTGELFF,TGTGCCAGCAGCTTGAGCGGGATATCGAACACCGGGGAGCTGTTTTTT
-,-,TRBV2,TRBJ2-2,CASSVDRVNTGELFF,TGTGCCAGCAGTGTGGATCGAGTGAACACCGGGGAGCTGTTTTTT
-,-,TRBV7-9,TRBJ2-1,CASSPRLPDSYNEQFF,TGTGCCAGCAGCCCCCGACTCCCGGACTCCTACAATGAGCAGTTCTTC
-,-,TRBV5-1,TRBJ1-2,CASSLASLDGYTF,TGCGCCAGCAGCTTGGCAAGTTTGGATGGCTACACCTTC
once,TRBD1,TRBV27,TRBJ2-3,CASSRDSPGADTQYF,TGTGCCAGCAGTCGGGACAGCCCCGGGGCAGATACGCAGTATTTT
few,-,TRBV2,TRBJ1-4,CASSGGTTNEKLFF,TGTGCCAGCAGTGGGGGGACAACTAATGAAAAACTGTTTTTT
-,-,TRBV7-8,TRBJ1-2,CASSFTRAEGYTF,TGTGCCAGCAGCTTTACGAGGGCGGAGGGCTACACCTTC
-,TRBD1,TRBV6-1,TRBJ1-1,CASSHRGLNTEAFF,TGTGCCAGCAGCCACAGGGGGCTGAACACTGAAGCTTTCTTT
-,-,TRBV6-1,TRBJ2-7,CASTLSSYEQYF,TGTGCCAGCACCCTTAGCTCCTACGAGCAGTACTTC
once,TRBD2,TRBV5-4,TRBJ2-3,CASSSPTSGRTTDTQYF,TGTGCCAGCAGCTCACCGACTAGCGGGAGGACCACAGATACGCAGTATTTT
-,-,TRBV7-2,TRBJ2-2,CASSLGSDTGELFF,TGTGCCAGCAGCTTAGGGAGCGACACCGGGGAGCTGTTTTTT
-,-,TRBV6-1,TRBJ2-5,CASSESGLRETQYF,TGTGCCAGCAGTGAATCAGGGCTGCGGGAGACCCAGTACTTC
-,-,TRBV5-5,TRBJ1-5,CASSLGSNQPQHF,TGTGCCAGCAGCCTTGGGTCTAATCAGCCCCAGCATTTT
-,-,TRBV27,TRBJ2-2,CTSKSGQINTGELFF,TGTACCTCTAAATCAGGACAGATCAACACCGGGGAGCTGTTTTTT
-,-,TRBV2,TRBJ1-2,CASRGTESFNYGYTF,TGTGCCAGCAGAGGGACGGAAAGCTTTAACTATGGCTACACCTTC
few,-,TRBV7-3,TRBJ2-3,CASSFKEDTQYF,TGTGCCAGCAGCTTTAAGGAAGATACGCAGTATTTT
-,TRBD2,TRBV5-4,TRBJ2-1,CASSLGTSGPRTGDEQFF,TGTGCCAGCAGCCTCGGGACTAGCGGACCCCGAACTGGCGATGAGCAGTTCTTC
-,TRBD1,TRBV18,TRBJ1-3,CASSLSRDRRGNSGNTIYF,TGTGCCAGCTCACTGTCCCGGGACAGGAGGGGGAACTCTGGAAACACCATATATTTT
-,-,TRBV15,TRBJ2-4,CATSRDRNIQYF,TGTGCCACCAGCAGAGACAGGAACATTCAGTACTTC
-,-,TRBV10-1,TRBJ1-6,CASSESSTRGNSPLHF,TGCGCCAGCAGTGAGTCCTCGACAAGAGGGAATTCACCCCTCCACTTT
-,-,TRBV6-1,TRBJ1-6,CASSDSPSGNSPLHF,TGTGCCAGCAGTGACAGCCCCTCGGGAAATTCACCCCTCCACTTT
-,-,TRBV18,TRBJ1-3,CASSSSRGSSSGNTIYF,TGTGCCAGCTCCTCCTCGAGGGGAAGTTCCTCTGGAAACACCATATATTTT
-,TRBD2,TRBV5-1,TRBJ2-1,CASSPYLSGGASNEQFF,TGCGCCAGCAGCCCCTATCTTAGCGGGGGGGCCTCCAATGAGCAGTTCTTC
once,-,TRBV7-9,TRBJ2-2,CASSSDLRGELFF,TGTGCCAGCAGCTCAGATTTACGCGGGGAGCTGTTTTTT
few,-,TRBV5-4,TRBJ1-1,CASSLARGNGAFF,TGTGCCAGCAGCTTGGCCAGGGGTAATGGAGCTTTCTTT
-,-,TRBV27,TRBJ1-2,CASSDRGYGYTF,TGTGCCAGCAGTGACCGGGGGTATGGCTACACCTTC
-,TRBD2,TRBV2,TRBJ2-3,CASSWTSGTTDTQYF,TGTGCCAGCAGTTGGACTAGCGGAACCACAGATACGCAGTATTTT
-,-,TRBV19,TRBJ1-2,CASRIVGRGGYGYTF,TGTGCCAGTAGGATCGTGGGACGCGGGGGGTATGGCTACACCTTC
-,TRBD1,TRBV28,TRBJ1-2,CASSLYPGQGPYGYTF,TGTGCCAGCAGTTTATACCCCGGACAGGGCCCCTATGGCTACACCTTC
-,-,TRBV7-3,TRBJ1-1,CASRRTVNTEAFF,TGTGCCAGCAGGAGGACGGTGAACACTGAAGCTTTCTTT
-,TRBD2,TRBV15,TRBJ2-3,CATSSPTSGRGLSTDTQYF,TGTGCCACCAGCAGCCCGACTAGCGGGAGGGGCCTTAGCACAGATACGCAGTATTTT
-,TRBD2,TRBV9,TRBJ2-5,CASSVSGLAGEETQYF,TGTGCCAGCAGCGTGTCGGGACTAGCGGGGGAAGAGACCCAGTACTTC
-,-,TRBV5-6,TRBJ1-1,CASSWGGNTEAFF,TGTGCCAGCAGTTGGGGTGGAAACACTGAAGCTTTCTTT
-,-,TRBV28,TRBJ1-3,CASKLYIGNTIYF,TGTGCCAGCAAGCTTTACATTGGAAACACCATATATTTT
-,-,TRBV6-5,TRBJ1-6,CASSLLGDALHF,TGTGCCAGCAGCCTCCTGGGGGATGCGCTCCACTTT
-,-,TRBV5-5,TRBJ2-1,CASSLDGIYNEQFF,TGTGCCAGCAGCTTGGACGGGATTTACAATGAGCAGTTCTTC
-,-,TRBV7-9,TRBJ2-2,CASSLGGGAANTGELFF,TGTGCCAGCAGCTTAGGAGGGGGGGCCGCGAACACCGGGGAGCTGTTTTTT
-,TRBD1,TRBV6-9,TRBJ1-5,CASTLRGQGYSNQPQHF,TGTGCCAGCACCTTACGGGGACAGGGATATAGCAATCAGCCCCAGCATTTT
few,-,TRBV5-1,TRBJ2-7,CASSFERAGEQYF,TGCGCCAGCAGCTTCGAGAGGGCCGGCGAGCAGTACTTC
few,TRBD1,TRBV11-2,TRBJ2-2,CASSTPGQYTGELFF,TGTGCCAGCAGCACACCGGGACAGTACACCGGGGAGCTGTTTTTT
few,TRBD1,TRBV29-1,TRBJ1-1,CSVGPGQGDTEAFF,TGCAGCGTTGGCCCGGGACAGGGGGACACTGAAGCTTTCTTT
-,-,TRBV6-1,TRBJ1-2,CASSGPRRLYADGYTF,TGTGCCAGCAGTGGCCCGAGACGGCTCTATGCGGATGGCTACACCTTC
-,-,TRBV11-3,TRBJ2-2,CASSSTGSNTGELFF,TGTGCCAGCAGCTCCACAGGGTCAAACACCGGGGAGCTGTTTTTT
-,TRBD2,TRBV6-5,TRBJ2-7,CASSPTSGRSYEQYF,TGTGCCAGCAGCCCGACTAGCGGGAGATCCTACGAGCAGTACTTC
-,-,TRBV5-4,TRBJ2-1,CASSSLIEQFF,TGTGCCAGCAGCTCGCTGATTGAGCAGTTCTTC
-,-,TRBV5-1,TRBJ1-2,CASSLGQATAYGYTF,TGCGCCAGCAGCTTGGGACAGGCCACAGCTTATGGCTACACCTTC